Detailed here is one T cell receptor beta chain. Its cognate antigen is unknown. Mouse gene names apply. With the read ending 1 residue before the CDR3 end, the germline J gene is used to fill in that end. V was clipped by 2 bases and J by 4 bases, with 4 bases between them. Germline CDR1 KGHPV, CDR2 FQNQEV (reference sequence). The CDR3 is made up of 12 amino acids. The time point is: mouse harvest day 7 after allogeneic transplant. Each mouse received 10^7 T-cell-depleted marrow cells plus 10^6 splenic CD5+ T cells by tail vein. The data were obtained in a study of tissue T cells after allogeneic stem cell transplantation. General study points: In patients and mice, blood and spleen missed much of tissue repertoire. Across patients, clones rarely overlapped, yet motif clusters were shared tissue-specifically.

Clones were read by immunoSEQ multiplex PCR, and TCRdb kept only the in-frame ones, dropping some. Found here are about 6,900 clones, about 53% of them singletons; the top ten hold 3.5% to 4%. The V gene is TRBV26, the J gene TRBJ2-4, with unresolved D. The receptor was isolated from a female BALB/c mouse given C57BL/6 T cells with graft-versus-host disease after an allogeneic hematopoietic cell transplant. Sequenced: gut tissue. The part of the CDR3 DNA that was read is TGTGCCAGCAGTCTGGAGAAAAACACCTTGTAC. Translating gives CASSLEKNTLY. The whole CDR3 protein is CASSLEKNTLYF.